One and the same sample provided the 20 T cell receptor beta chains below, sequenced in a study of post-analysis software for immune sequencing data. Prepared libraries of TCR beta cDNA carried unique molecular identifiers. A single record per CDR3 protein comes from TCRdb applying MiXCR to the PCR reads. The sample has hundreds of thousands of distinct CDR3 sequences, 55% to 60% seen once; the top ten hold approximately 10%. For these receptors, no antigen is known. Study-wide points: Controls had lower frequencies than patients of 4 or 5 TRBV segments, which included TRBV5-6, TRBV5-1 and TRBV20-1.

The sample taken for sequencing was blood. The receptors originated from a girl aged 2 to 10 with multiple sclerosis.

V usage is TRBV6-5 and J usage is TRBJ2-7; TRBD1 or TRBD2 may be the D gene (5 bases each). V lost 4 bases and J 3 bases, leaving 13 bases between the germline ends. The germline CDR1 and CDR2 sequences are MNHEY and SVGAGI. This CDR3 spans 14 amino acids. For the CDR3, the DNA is TGTGCCAGCAGTTCCCCGGGACGAGGCTACGAGCAGTACTTC. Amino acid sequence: CASSSPGRGYEQYF.

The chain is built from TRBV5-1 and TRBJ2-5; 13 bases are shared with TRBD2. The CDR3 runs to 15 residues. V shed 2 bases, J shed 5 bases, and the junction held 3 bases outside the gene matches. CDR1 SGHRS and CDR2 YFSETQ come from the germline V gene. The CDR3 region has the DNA TGCGCCAGCAGCTTTAAGACTAGCGGGGGGGAGACCCAGTACTTC. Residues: CASSFKTSGGETQYF.

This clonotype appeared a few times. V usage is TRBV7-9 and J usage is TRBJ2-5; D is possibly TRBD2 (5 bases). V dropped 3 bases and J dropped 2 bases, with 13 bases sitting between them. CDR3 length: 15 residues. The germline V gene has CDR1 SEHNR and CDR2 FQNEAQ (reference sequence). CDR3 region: CASSFVSSSQETQYF. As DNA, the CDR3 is TGTGCCAGCAGCTTTGTTTCTAGCTCGCAAGAGACCCAGTACTTC.

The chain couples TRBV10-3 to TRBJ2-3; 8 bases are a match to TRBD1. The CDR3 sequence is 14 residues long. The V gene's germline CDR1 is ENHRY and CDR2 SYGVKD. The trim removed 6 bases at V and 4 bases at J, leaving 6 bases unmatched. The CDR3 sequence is CAISQGAEPDTQYF. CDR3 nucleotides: TGTGCCATCAGCCAGGGGGCGGAACCAGATACGCAGTATTTT.

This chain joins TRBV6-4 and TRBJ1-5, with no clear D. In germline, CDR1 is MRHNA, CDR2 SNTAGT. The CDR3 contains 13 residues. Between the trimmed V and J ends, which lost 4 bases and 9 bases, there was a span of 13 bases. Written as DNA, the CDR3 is TGTGCCAGCAGTGGCCTCATGGCTGCGCCCCAGCATTTT. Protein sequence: CASSGLMAAPQHF.

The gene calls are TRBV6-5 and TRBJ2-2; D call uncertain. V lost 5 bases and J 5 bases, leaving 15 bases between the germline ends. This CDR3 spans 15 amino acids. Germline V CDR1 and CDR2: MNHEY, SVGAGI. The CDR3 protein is CASSLWVRGTGELFF. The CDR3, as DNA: TGTGCCAGCAGTCTGTGGGTGCGCGGTACCGGGGAGCTGTTTTTT.

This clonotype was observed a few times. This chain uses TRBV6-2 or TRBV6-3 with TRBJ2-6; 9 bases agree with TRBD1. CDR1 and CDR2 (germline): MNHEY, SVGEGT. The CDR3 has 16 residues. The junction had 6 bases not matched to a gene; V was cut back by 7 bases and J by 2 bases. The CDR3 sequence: CASIYRTGAGANVLTF. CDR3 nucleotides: TGTGCCAGCATCTACAGGACAGGGGCTGGGGCCAACGTCCTGACTTTC.

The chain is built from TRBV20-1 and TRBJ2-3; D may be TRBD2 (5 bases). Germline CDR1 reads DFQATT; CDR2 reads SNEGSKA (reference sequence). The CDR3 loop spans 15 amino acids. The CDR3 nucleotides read TGCAGCACCCGTGACCGCTGGACTAGCACAGATACGCAGTATTTT. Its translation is CSTRDRWTSTDTQYF.

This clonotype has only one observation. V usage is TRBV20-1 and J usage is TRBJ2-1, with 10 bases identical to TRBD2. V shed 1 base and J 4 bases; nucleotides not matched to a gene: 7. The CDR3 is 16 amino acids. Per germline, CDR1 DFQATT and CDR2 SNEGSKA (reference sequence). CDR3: CSARVQGLAPYNEQFF. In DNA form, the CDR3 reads TGCAGTGCTAGAGTGCAGGGACTAGCGCCTTACAATGAGCAGTTCTTC.

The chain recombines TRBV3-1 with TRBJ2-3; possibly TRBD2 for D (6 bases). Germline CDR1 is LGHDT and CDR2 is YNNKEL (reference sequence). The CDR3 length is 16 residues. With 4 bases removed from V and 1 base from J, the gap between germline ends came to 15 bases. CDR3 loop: CASSPTSPTRTDTQYF. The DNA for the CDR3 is TGTGCCAGCAGCCCAACTAGCCCTACCCGCACAGATACGCAGTATTTT.

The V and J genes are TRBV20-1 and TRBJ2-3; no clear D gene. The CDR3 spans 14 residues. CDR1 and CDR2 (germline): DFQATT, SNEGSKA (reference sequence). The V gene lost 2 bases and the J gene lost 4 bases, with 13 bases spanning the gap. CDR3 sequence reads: CSARTLSYPDTQYF. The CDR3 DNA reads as TGCAGTGCTAGAACTTTAAGCTATCCAGATACGCAGTATTTT.

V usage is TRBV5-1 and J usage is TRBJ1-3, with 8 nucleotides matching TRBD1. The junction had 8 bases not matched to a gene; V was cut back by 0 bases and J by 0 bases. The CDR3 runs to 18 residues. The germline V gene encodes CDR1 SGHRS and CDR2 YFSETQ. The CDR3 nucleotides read TGCGCCAGCAGCTTGGAGCCGGGACAGGCCCACTCTGGAAACACCATATATTTT. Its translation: CASSLEPGQAHSGNTIYF.

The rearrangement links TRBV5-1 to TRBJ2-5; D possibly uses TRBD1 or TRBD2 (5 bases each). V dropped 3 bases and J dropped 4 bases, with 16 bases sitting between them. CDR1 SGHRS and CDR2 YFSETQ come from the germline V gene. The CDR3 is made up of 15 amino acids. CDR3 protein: CASSSAGTPVETQYF. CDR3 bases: TGCGCCAGCAGCTCCGCCGGGACCCCTGTAGAGACCCAGTACTTC.

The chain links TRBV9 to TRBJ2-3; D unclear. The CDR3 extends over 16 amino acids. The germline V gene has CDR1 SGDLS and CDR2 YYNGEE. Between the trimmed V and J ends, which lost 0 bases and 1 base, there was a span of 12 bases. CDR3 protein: CASSVAAIARTDTQYF. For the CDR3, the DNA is TGTGCCAGCAGCGTAGCGGCTATCGCACGCACAGATACGCAGTATTTT.

The CDR3 bases are TGTGCCAGCAGCTTACTGGGAGTAAGGACAGATACGCAGTATTTT. It is translated as CASSLLGVRTDTQYF. J is TRBJ2-3 and V is TRBV7-8, with D perhaps TRBD2 (5 bases). V lost 2 bases and J lost 3, with 12 bases in between. In germline, CDR1 is SGHVS, CDR2 FQNEAQ. The CDR3 contains 15 residues.

CDR3 loop: CASSLMAGQYEQYF. In DNA form, the CDR3 reads TGTGCCAGCAGCTTAATGGCGGGACAGTACGAGCAGTACTTC. This sequence joins TRBV7-2 and TRBJ2-7, with D tentatively TRBD1 (7 bases). Trimming took 2 bases from V and 4 from J, leaving 12 bases between them. The CDR3 is 14 amino acids. Germline V gene data show CDR1 as SGHTA and CDR2 as FQGNSA. The whole variable domain, filled in from reference TRBV7-2 and TRBJ2-7, reads GAGVSQSPSNKVTEKGKDVELRCDPISGHTALYWYRQSLGQGLEFLIYFQGNSAPDKSGLPSDRFSAERTGGSVSTLTIQRTQQEDSAVYLCASSLMAGQYEQYFGPGTRLTVT.

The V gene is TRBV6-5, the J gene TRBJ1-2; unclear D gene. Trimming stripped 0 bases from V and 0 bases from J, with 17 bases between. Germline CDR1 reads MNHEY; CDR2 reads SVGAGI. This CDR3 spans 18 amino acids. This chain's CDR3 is CASSYSATARLTNYGYTF. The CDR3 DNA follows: TGTGCCAGCAGTTACTCGGCAACAGCCCGACTAACTAACTATGGCTACACCTTC.

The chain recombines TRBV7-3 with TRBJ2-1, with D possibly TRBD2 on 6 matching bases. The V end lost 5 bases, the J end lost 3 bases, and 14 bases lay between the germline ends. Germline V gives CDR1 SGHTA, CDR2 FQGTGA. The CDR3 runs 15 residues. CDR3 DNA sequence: TGTGCCAGCAGCCCCCCCGGGGAGGTCTACAATGAGCAGTTCTTC. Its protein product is CASSPPGEVYNEQFF.

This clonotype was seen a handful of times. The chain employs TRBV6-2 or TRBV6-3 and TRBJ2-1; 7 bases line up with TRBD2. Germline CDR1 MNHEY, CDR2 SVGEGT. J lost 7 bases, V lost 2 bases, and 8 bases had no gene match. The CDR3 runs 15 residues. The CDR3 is CASSYGRAGLNEQFF. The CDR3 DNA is TGTGCCAGCAGTTACGGGCGAGCGGGGTTGAATGAGCAGTTCTTC.

In nucleotides, the CDR3 is TGCGCCAGCAGCACTGGACTGACGTCCTACGAGCAGTACTTC. It encodes CASSTGLTSYEQYF. This chain uses TRBV5-1 with TRBJ2-7, with a weak D call TRBD2 (5 bases). V gave up 4 bases and J gave up 1 base, with 12 bases separating them. The germline V gene encodes CDR1 SGHRS and CDR2 YFSETQ. This CDR3 is built from 14 residues.